Included here is one T cell receptor (beta chain) sequence, with context. This sample was included in a study of blood T cell repertoires in COVID-19. About the research overall: Italy, Spain and the United States were the sources of the convalescent and acute COVID-19 samples. Sample material is recorded as cDNA or gDNA derived from T cells, B-cell-depleted T cells, or PBMCs.

In the authors' workflow: Estimation of nucleated cell counts relied on the amplification of reference gene primers. The assay was immunoSEQ multiplex PCR, and TCRdb's table has in-frame clones only and misses some. D and trimming come from the DNA, and the V and J calls and clone size come from that table. The sample gives under 200,000 clones, 88% of which show up once; roughly 6% is in the top ten. Trimming removed 1 base at V and 4 bases at J, with 8 bases between. This CDR3 has 14 residues. Germline V gives CDR1 SGDLS, CDR2 YYNGEE. This sequence was found in a man between 40 and 49 years old with active or convalescent COVID-19. Material for sequencing was peripheral blood. The J gene is TRBJ1-4, the V gene TRBV9, with a weak D call TRBD1 (6 bases). This CDR3 is CASSVSGVNEKLFF. The CDR3 DNA follows: TGTGCCAGCAGCGTATCAGGGGTTAATGAAAAACTGTTTTTT.